This is a list of T cell receptor beta chains from one sample in a study of blood T cell repertoires in COVID-19. Produced via immunoSEQ multiplex PCR; TCRdb's table is partial and in-frame only. The table lists a few hundred thousand clones, around 86% of them singletons, with 5.5% to 7.5% in the top ten. Sequenced input: peripheral blood. These receptor sequences come from a woman in her seventies with active or convalescent COVID-19. Each CDR3 is given with its conserved first and last residue. A D gene is named only where the DNA matches it firmly. Size is omitted from some rows. Given values are once, few, many or a class for expanded clones.

clone_size	v_call	j_call	d_call	cdr3_aa	cdr3_nt
-	TRBV19	TRBJ2-3	TRBD1	CASSRQGDRDTQYF	TGTGCCAGTAGTAGACAGGGGGACCGAGATACGCAGTATTTT
-	TRBV24-1	TRBJ1-4	-	CATSDLGGDPATNEKLFF	TGTGCCACCAGTGATTTAGGGGGGGACCCCGCAACTAATGAAAAACTGTTTTTT
few	TRBV29-1	TRBJ2-6	-	CSVFAGGSGANVLTF	TGCAGCGTTTTTGCTGGGGGGTCTGGGGCCAACGTCCTGACTTTC
once	TRBV29-1	TRBJ1-1	-	CSVVSVGNTEAFF	TGCAGCGTTGTAAGCGTTGGGAACACTGAAGCTTTCTTT
few	TRBV29-1	TRBJ2-7	TRBD1	CSAAGTVHEQYF	TGCAGCGCAGCCGGGACAGTCCACGAGCAGTACTTC
-	TRBV12-2	TRBJ1-2	-	CASRLSPGAGGYTF	TGTGCAAGTCGCTTATCTCCAGGGGCGGGTGGCTACACCTTC
-	TRBV6-5	TRBJ1-2	-	CASSPKAGDGYTF	TGTGCCAGCAGTCCCAAGGCAGGGGACGGCTACACCTTC
-	TRBV5-1	TRBJ2-3	-	CASTPVRGRPDTQYF	TGCGCCAGCACCCCCGTGCGGGGGCGACCAGATACGCAGTATTTT
-	TRBV2	TRBJ1-2	TRBD1	CASLLDREYGYTF	TGTGCCAGCTTACTTGACAGGGAGTATGGCTACACCTTC
-	TRBV19	TRBJ1-1	-	CASSFPPGLGNTEAFF	TGTGCCAGTAGTTTCCCACCAGGGCTCGGGAACACTGAAGCTTTCTTT
-	TRBV19	TRBJ1-3	-	CASSISSASFSGNTIYF	TGTGCCAGTAGTATTTCCTCCGCGTCTTTCTCTGGAAACACCATATATTTT
-	TRBV20-1	TRBJ1-1	-	CSARRNTEAFF	TGCAGTGCTAGGAGGAACACTGAAGCTTTCTTT
-	TRBV7-8	TRBJ2-7	-	CASSLRGPWEQYF	TGTGCCAGCAGCTTAAGGGGCCCGTGGGAGCAGTACTTC
few	TRBV9	TRBJ1-1	TRBD1	CASSVLQGTEAFF	TGTGCCAGCAGCGTACTACAGGGGACTGAAGCTTTCTTT
once	TRBV6-5	TRBJ2-7	-	CASSYRGRDEQYF	TGTGCCAGCAGTTACAGGGGTAGGGACGAGCAGTACTTC
-	TRBV15	TRBJ1-2	TRBD1	CATRVDRDPSNYGYTF	TGTGCCACCCGAGTGGACAGGGACCCCTCTAACTATGGCTACACCTTC
-	TRBV4-3	TRBJ2-1	-	CASSQYRTSYNEQFF	TGCGCCAGCAGCCAGTACAGGACGTCCTACAATGAGCAGTTCTTC